The 20 T cell receptor beta chains reported below all come from one sample, sequenced in a study of T cell responses to AZD1222 COVID-19 vaccine. TCRdb's table, derived via immunoSEQ multiplex PCR, lists solely in-frame clones and lacks some. The sample contains some 90,000 clones, around 90% of which appear only once. Sequenced here: peripheral blood, sampled on day 0 of MenACWY control vaccination. The source is an adult in good health.

The rearrangement links TRBV10-3 to TRBJ2-1; 14 positions match TRBD2. The CDR3 covers 15 residues. V trimming: 7 bases; J trimming: 9 bases; junction bases outside the gene matches: 8. Germline values: CDR1 ENHRY, CDR2 SYGVKD. CDR3 region: CAITGLAGGMGEQFF. CDR3 coding DNA: TGTGCCATCACCGGACTAGCGGGGGGAATGGGTGAGCAGTTCTTC.

The chain uses TRBV19 and TRBJ2-1; 7 bases are shared with TRBD2. CDR1 and CDR2 (germline): LNHDA, SQIVND (reference sequence). Germline trimming cut 3 bases from V and 7 bases from J; bases unmatched to any gene: 3. The length of the CDR3 is 13 residues. The CDR3 protein is CASSIPGLNEQFF. Written as DNA, the CDR3 is TGTGCCAGTAGTATCCCGGGACTAAATGAGCAGTTCTTC.

The genes are TRBV18 and TRBJ1-1, with a tentative D call TRBD1 (6 bases). This CDR3 comprises 14 residues. Trimming took 2 bases from V and 6 from J, leaving 13 bases between them. Germline CDR1 reads KGHSH; CDR2 reads LQKENI. CDR3 coding DNA: TGTGCCAGCTCACCAGAAACAGGGATAGCTGAAGCTTTCTTT. This sequence encodes CASSPETGIAEAFF.

This chain joins TRBV28 and TRBJ2-1, with 8 bases aligning to TRBD1. This CDR3 spans 16 amino acids. V dropped 6 bases and J dropped 6; count of bases not matched to a gene: 13. Per the germline V gene, CDR1 is MDHEN and CDR2 is SYDVKM. In DNA, the CDR3 is TGTGCCAGCAGCCCCAGCTCGGGACAGGAAGTCAATGAGCAGTTCTTC. Translated: CASSPSSGQEVNEQFF.

With respect to this clone: The same CDR3 arises from other DNA sequences in this sample as well. The chain links TRBV6-5 to TRBJ1-1; weak D call: TRBD1 (5 bases). Germline V gene data show CDR1 as MNHEY and CDR2 as SVGAGI. Trimming took 2 bases from V and 0 from J, leaving 7 bases between them. The CDR3 is 14 residues long. CDR3 region: CASSYGGMNTEAFF. The CDR3, as DNA: TGTGCCAGCAGTTACGGGGGGATGAACACTGAAGCTTTCTTT.

This clone was detected a few times. This chain links TRBV5-4 with TRBJ1-2; D ambiguous. The V gene's germline CDR1 is SGHNT and CDR2 YYREEE (reference sequence). The CDR3 sequence is 12 residues long. Trimming removed 0 bases at V and 8 bases at J, with 8 bases between. CDR3 sequence: CASSLEAGGYTF. As DNA, the CDR3 is TGTGCCAGCAGCTTGGAGGCGGGAGGCTACACCTTC.

The V call is TRBV19, the J call TRBJ2-1, with TRBD1 matching 9 bases. In germline, CDR1 is LNHDA, CDR2 SQIVND (reference sequence). This CDR3 has 14 amino acids. The junction had 6 bases not matched to a gene; V was cut back by 10 bases and J by 2 bases. The CDR3 is CATGQGTTYNEQFF. The CDR3 DNA follows: TGTGCCACTGGACAGGGGACCACCTACAATGAGCAGTTCTTC.

V gene TRBV19 combines with J gene TRBJ2-5, with 10 nucleotides matching TRBD2. The CDR3 covers 14 residues. From germline, CDR1 is LNHDA and CDR2 SQIVND (reference sequence). Trimming at V came to 4 bases and at J to 5 bases, leaving 4 bases not matched to a gene. This CDR3 reads CASSKREGRETQYF. The CDR3 DNA is TGTGCCAGTAGTAAGCGGGAGGGCCGGGAGACCCAGTACTTC.

The CDR3 loop reads CSASLSGGNTIYF. CDR3 in DNA: TGCAGTGCTAGTTTATCAGGCGGAAACACCATATATTTT. The rearrangement links TRBV20-1 to TRBJ1-3; D is unresolved. Germline-derived CDR1 and CDR2 are DFQATT and SNEGSKA (reference sequence). V gave up 3 bases and J gave up 4 bases, with 10 bases separating them. The CDR3 is 13 residues long.

This chain uses TRBV5-4 with TRBJ1-4; a possible D gene is TRBD1 (5 bases). The V gene lost 4 bases and the J gene lost 7 bases, with 20 bases spanning the gap. The CDR3 runs 16 residues. The germline gives CDR1 SGHNT, CDR2 YYREEE (reference sequence). The CDR3 here is CASSPEGPRESEKLFF. Written as DNA, the CDR3 is TGTGCCAGCAGCCCCGAAGGTCCCAGGGAGAGTGAAAAACTGTTTTTT.

The chain joins TRBV7-9 to TRBJ1-4; D gene unclear. Trimming left V 1 base short and J 1 base short, with 10 bases between. The CDR3 loop spans 16 amino acids. Germline CDR1 and CDR2: SEHNR and FQNEAQ (reference sequence). CDR3 in amino acids: CASSLDVSGTNEKLFF. The CDR3 DNA follows: TGTGCCAGCAGCTTAGATGTCTCTGGAACTAATGAAAAACTGTTTTTT. Based on the CDR3 plus reference TRBV7-9 and TRBJ1-4, the full variable domain is DTGVSQNPRHKITKRGQNVTFRCDPISEHNRLYWYRQTLGQGPEFLTYFQNEAQLEKSRLLSDRFSAERPKGSFSTLEIQRTEQGDSAMYLCASSLDVSGTNEKLFFGSGTQLSVL.

As DNA, the CDR3 is TGTGCCAGCAGCTCTCTCGGTTCACCCCTCCACTTT. Protein sequence: CASSSLGSPLHF. The chain links TRBV12-3 or TRBV12-4 to TRBJ1-6; D gene unclear. Deletions cut 6 bases from V and 9 bases from J, with 9 bases between. The CDR3 spans 12 residues.

V and J are TRBV27 and TRBJ1-2, with 9 positions matching TRBD1. Per the germline V gene, CDR1 is MNHEY and CDR2 is SMNVEV (reference sequence). V dropped 5 bases and J dropped 7; count of bases not matched to a gene: 8. CDR3 length: 14 residues. The DNA for the CDR3 is TGTGCCAGCAGTGCCCGACAGGGGGGATTTGGCTACACCTTC. Amino acid sequence: CASSARQGGFGYTF.

The CDR3 sequence is CASSLYRSYEQYF. DNA for the CDR3: TGTGCCAGCAGCTTATATCGGTCCTACGAGCAGTACTTC. The chain uses TRBV11-1 and TRBJ2-7; D unresolved. The CDR3 is 13 amino acids. Trimming took 2 bases from V and 1 from J, leaving 6 bases between them. Germline V gives CDR1 SGHAT, CDR2 FQDESV (reference sequence).

The chain uses TRBV15 and TRBJ2-7; D might be TRBD2 (6 bases). V gave up 1 base and J gave up 3 bases, with 16 bases separating them. CDR1 and CDR2 from the germline V gene are LNHNV and YYDKDF (reference sequence). The CDR3 length is 16 residues. In DNA form, the CDR3 reads TGTGCCACCAGCAGAGGCCTTGGCGGGACTGACTACGAGCAGTACTTC. It encodes CATSRGLGGTDYEQYF.

The rearrangement links TRBV10-3 to TRBJ1-1; 8 bases line up with TRBD1. This CDR3 spans 15 amino acids. CDR1 is ENHRY and CDR2 is SYGVKD in the germline V gene. Trimming at V came to 3 bases and at J to 0 bases, leaving 3 bases not matched to a gene. The CDR3 DNA reads as TGTGCCATCAGTGATACAGGGGGATTGAACACTGAAGCTTTCTTT. Amino acids: CAISDTGGLNTEAFF.

The V gene is TRBV19, the J gene TRBJ2-5; 7 bases match TRBD1. The CDR3 is 13 residues long. The V gene end was trimmed by 5 bases and the J gene end by 5 bases; junction bases not matched to a gene: 5. CDR1 is LNHDA, CDR2 SQIVND, per germline (reference sequence). The CDR3: CASSLTGTETQYF. The CDR3 DNA is TGTGCCAGTAGTTTGACAGGGACGGAGACCCAGTACTTC.

The V call is TRBV7-9, the J call TRBJ2-7; perhaps TRBD2 as D (6 bases). Germline V lookup: CDR1 SEHNR, CDR2 FQNEAQ (reference sequence). This CDR3 region has 14 residues. Trimming cost V 4 bases and J 5 bases, with 15 bases left between them. CDR3 sequence: CASSWEYRGNEQYF. The CDR3 nucleotides read TGTGCCAGCAGCTGGGAGTACCGGGGGAACGAGCAGTACTTC.

Remarks on this clone: The sample holds other DNA sequences that translate to the same CDR3. CDR3 region: CASRLQGNTGELFF. The CDR3 coding sequence is TGCGCCAGCAGGTTGCAGGGCAACACCGGGGAGCTGTTTTTT. The gene calls are TRBV5-1 and TRBJ2-2; D is perhaps TRBD1 (5 bases). This CDR3 spans 14 amino acids. V lost 5 bases to trimming and J lost 2 bases, with 10 bases between them. CDR1 SGHRS and CDR2 YFSETQ come from the germline V gene.

V and J are TRBV27 and TRBJ1-1; D is unclear. This CDR3 has 13 residues. Per germline, CDR1 MNHEY and CDR2 SMNVEV (reference sequence). V lost 4 bases and J 4 bases, leaving 10 bases between the germline ends. Here the CDR3 reads CASSSWVATEAFF. The CDR3 region has the DNA TGTGCCAGCAGTTCTTGGGTCGCCACTGAAGCTTTCTTT.